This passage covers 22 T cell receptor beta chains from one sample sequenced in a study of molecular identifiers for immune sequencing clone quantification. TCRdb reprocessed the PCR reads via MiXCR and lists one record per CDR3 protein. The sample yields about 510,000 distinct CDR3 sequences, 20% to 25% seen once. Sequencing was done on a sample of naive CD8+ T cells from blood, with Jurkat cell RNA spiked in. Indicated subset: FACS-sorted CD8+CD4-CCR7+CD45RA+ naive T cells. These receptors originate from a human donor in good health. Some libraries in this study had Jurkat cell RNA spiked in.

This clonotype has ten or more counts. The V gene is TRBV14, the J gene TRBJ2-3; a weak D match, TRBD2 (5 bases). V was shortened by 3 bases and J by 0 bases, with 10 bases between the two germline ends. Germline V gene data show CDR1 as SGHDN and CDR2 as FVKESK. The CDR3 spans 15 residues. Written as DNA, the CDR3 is TGTGCCAGCAGCCACGGTAGCGAAAGCACAGATACGCAGTATTTT. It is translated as CASSHGSESTDTQYF.

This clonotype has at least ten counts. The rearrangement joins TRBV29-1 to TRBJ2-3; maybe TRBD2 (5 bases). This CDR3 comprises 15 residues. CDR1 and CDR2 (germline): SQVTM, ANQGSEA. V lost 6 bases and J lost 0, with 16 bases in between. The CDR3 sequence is CSVKRHPLSTDTQYF. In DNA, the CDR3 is TGCAGCGTAAAGCGGCACCCTTTAAGCACAGATACGCAGTATTTT.

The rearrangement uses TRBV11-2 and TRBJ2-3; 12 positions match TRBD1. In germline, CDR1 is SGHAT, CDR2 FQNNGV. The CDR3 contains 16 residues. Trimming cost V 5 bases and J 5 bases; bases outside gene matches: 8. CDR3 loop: CASSRRGTGGQDTQYF. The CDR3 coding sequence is TGTGCCAGCAGCCGACGAGGGACAGGGGGCCAAGATACGCAGTATTTT.

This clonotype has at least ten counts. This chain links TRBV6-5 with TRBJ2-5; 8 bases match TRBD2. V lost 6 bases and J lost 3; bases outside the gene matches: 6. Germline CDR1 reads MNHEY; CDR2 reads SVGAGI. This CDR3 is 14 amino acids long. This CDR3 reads CASSPRGGKETQYF. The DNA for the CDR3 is TGTGCCAGCAGCCCACGGGGGGGCAAAGAGACCCAGTACTTC.

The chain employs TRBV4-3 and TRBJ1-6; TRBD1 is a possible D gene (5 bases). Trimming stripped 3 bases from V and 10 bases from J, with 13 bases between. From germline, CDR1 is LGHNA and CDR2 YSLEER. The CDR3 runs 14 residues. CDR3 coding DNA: TGCGCCAGCAGCCATGGCTGGGGGGGATCACCCCTCCACTTT. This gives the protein CASSHGWGGSPLHF.

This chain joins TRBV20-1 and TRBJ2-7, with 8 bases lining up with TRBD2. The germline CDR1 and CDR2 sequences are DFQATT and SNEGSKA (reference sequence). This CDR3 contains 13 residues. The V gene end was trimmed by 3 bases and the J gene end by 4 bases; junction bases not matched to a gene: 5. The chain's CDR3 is CSASRRGAYEQYF. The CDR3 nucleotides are TGCAGTGCTAGTCGGCGGGGGGCTTACGAGCAGTACTTC.

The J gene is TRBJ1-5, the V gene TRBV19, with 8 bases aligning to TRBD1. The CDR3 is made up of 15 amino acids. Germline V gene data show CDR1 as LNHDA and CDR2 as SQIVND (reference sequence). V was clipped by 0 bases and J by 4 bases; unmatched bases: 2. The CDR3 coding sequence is TGTGCCAGTAGTATAGAGGACAGGGCAAATCAGCCCCAGCATTTT. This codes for CASSIEDRANQPQHF.

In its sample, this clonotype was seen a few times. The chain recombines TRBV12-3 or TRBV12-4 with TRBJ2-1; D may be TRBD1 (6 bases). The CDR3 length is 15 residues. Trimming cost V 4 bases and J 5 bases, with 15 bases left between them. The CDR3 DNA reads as TGTGCCAGCAGTTCCCCCGGGACACCGAACAATGAGCAGTTCTTC. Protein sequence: CASSSPGTPNNEQFF.

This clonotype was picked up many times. The CDR3 region has the DNA TGTGCCAGCAGCTTAGATATGGGTCCGGCCCTCTACGAGCAGTACTTC. Its translation is CASSLDMGPALYEQYF. V and J are TRBV7-2 and TRBJ2-7; no reliable D call. V was trimmed by 1 base and J by 3 bases, leaving 16 bases between them. This CDR3 region has 16 residues. Germline values: CDR1 SGHTA, CDR2 FQGNSA.

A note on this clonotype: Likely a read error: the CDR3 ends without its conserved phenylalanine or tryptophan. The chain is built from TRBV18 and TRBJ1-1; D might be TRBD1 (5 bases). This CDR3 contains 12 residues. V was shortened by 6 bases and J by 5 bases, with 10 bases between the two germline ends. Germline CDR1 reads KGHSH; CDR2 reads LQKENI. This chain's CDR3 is CASSWGGTEAFL. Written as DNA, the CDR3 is TGTGCCAGCTCCTGGGGGGGGACTGAAGCTTTCCTT.

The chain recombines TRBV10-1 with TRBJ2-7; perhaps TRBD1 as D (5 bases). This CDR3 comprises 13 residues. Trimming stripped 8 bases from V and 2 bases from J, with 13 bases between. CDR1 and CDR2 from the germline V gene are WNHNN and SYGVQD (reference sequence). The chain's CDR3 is CASSAGNTYEQYF. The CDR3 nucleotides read TGCGCCAGCTCGGCAGGGAATACCTACGAGCAGTACTTC.

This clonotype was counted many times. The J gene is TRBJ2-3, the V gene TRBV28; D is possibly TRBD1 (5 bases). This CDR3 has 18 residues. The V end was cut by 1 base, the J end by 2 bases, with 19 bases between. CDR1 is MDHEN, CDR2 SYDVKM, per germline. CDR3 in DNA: TGTGCCAGCAGTTTATTTTTTAGGGTAGGACACACCACAGATACGCAGTATTTT. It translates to CASSLFFRVGHTTDTQYF.

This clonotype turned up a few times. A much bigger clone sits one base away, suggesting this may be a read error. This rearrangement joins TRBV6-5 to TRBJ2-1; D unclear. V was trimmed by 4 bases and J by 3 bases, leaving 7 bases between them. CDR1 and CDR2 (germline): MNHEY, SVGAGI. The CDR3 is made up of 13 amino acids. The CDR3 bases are TGTGCCAGCAGTTCCCGGGTCTACAATGAGCAGTTCTTC. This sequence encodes CASSSRVYNEQFF.

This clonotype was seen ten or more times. CDR3 nucleotide sequence: TGTGCCAGCAGCTTGGCGGACTCTGGGGCCAACGTCCTGACTTTC. It codes for CASSLADSGANVLTF. The V and J genes are TRBV5-4 and TRBJ2-6; D ambiguous. This CDR3 comprises 15 residues. Trimming took 0 bases from V and 0 from J, leaving 4 bases between them. Germline CDR1 is SGHNT and CDR2 is YYREEE (reference sequence).

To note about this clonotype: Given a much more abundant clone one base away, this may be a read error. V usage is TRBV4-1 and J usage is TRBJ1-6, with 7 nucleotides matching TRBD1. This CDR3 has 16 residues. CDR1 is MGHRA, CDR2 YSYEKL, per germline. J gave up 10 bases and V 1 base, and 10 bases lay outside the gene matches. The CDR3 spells CASSQGFTGERSPLHF. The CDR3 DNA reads TGCGCCAGCAGCCAAGGTTTTACAGGGGAGCGGTCACCCCTCCACTTT.

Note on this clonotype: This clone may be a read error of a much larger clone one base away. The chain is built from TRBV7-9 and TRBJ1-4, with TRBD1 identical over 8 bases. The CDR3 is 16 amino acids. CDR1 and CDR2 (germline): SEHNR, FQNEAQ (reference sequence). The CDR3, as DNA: TGTGCCAGCAGCAATCCAGGACAGGGTCCCGGTGAAAAACTGCTTTTT. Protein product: CASSNPGQGPGEKLLF. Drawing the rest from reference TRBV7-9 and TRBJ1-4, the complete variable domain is DTGVSQNPRHKITKRGQNVTFRCDPISEHNRLYWYRQTLGQGPEFLTYFQNEAQLEKSRLLSDRFSAERPKGSFSTLEIQRTEQGDSAMYLCASSNPGQGPGEKLLFGSGTQLSVL.

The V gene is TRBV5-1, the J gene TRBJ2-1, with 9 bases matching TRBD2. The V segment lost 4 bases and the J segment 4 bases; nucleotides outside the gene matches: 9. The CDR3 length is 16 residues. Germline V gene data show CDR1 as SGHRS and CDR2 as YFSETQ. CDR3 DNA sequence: TGCGCCAGCAGCCCTGGCGGGGGGGCATTGTACAATGAGCAGTTCTTC. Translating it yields CASSPGGGALYNEQFF.

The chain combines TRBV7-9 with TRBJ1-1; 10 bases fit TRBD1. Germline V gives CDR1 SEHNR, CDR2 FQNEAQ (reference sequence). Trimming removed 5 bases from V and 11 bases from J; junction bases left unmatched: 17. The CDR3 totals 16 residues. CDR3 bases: TGTGCCAGCAGCCTCCAGAGGGGACAGGGGACCCTTGTGGCTTTCTTT. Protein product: CASSLQRGQGTLVAFF.

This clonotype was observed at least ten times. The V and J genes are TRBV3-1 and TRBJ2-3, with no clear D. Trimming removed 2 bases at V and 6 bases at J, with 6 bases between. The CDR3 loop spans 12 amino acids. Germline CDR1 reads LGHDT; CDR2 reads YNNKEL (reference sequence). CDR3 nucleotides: TGTGCCAGCAGCCAACAATGGGATACGCAGTATTTT. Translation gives CASSQQWDTQYF.

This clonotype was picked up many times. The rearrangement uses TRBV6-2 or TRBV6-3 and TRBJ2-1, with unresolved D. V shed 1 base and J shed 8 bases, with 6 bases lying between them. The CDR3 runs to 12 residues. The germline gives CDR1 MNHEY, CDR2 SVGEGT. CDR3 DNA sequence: TGTGCCAGCAGTTACTGGGTCGATGAGCAGTTCTTC. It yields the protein CASSYWVDEQFF.

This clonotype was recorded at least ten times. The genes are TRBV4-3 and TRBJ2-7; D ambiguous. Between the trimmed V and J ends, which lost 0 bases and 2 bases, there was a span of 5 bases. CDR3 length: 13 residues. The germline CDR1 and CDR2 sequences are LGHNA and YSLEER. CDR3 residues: CASSQDSAYEQYF. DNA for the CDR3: TGCGCCAGCAGCCAAGATTCCGCCTACGAGCAGTACTTC.

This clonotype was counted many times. CDR3 sequence (DNA): TGTGCCAGCAGTCCGACAGGCCCACGTATCTCTGGGGCCAACGTCCTGACTTTC. It translates to CASSPTGPRISGANVLTF. This chain joins TRBV28 and TRBJ2-6; D is perhaps TRBD1 (6 bases). CDR3 size: 18 residues. Trimming shortened V by 5 bases and J by 0 bases, and 17 bases separated the two germline ends. Germline V gene data show CDR1 as MDHEN and CDR2 as SYDVKM.